These T cell receptor beta chains were read from a single sample in a study of T cells after yellow fever vaccination. TCRdb fed the 5' RACE reads into MiXCR, producing one record per CDR3 protein. This repertoire shows 550,000 or so distinct CDR3 sequences, over 15% found once; its top ten account for roughly 13%. This material consisted of PBMCs, taken 15 days after the yellow fever booster vaccination. These receptors all come from a man aged 25-45 years who received the YFV17D yellow fever vaccine. The CDR3 runs from the conserved cysteine through the conserved F or W. A D gene is named only where the DNA matches it firmly. The size entry is marked missing in some rows and otherwise reads once, few, many or a size class.

TRBD1 | TRBJ2-2 | TRBV5-1 | NA | TGCGCCAGCAGCTTGGTGTTACAGGGGACGAACACCGGGGAGCTGTTTTTT | CASSLVLQGTNTGELFF
NA | TRBJ2-7 | TRBV7-9 | NA | TGTGCCAGCAGCCAAACTACAGGTACCTACGAGCAGTACTTC | CASSQTTGTYEQYF
TRBD2 | TRBJ2-1 | TRBV18 | once | TGTGCCAGCTCACCCGGAGCGGGAGACGTTGAGCAGTTCTTC | CASSPGAGDVEQFF
NA | TRBJ2-2 | TRBV14 | few | TGTGCCAGCAGCCCAAGTAGATTTTGGGCCGGGGAGCTGTTTTTT | CASSPSRFWAGELFF
NA | TRBJ2-3 | TRBV10-2 | NA | TGCGCCAGCAGTGAGTCAGGGCATACGCAGTATTTT | CASSESGHTQYF
NA | TRBJ2-2 | TRBV12-3/TRBV12-4 | NA | TGTGCCAGCAGACCCGGGGGTACCGGGGAGCTGTTTTTT | CASRPGGTGELFF
TRBD2 | TRBJ2-5 | TRBV15 | few | TGTGCCACCAGCAAAGAATTAGCGGGGGGGGCGACCCAGTACTTC | CATSKELAGGATQYF
TRBD1 | TRBJ2-1 | TRBV20-1 | few | TGCAGTGCTAGAGATCGTTCAGGGGGCATGAATGAGCAGTTCTTC | CSARDRSGGMNEQFF
NA | TRBJ1-1 | TRBV7-8 | NA | TGTGCCAGCAGCTTATTTCTAGGGAACACTGAAGCTTTCTTT | CASSLFLGNTEAFF
TRBD2 | TRBJ2-1 | TRBV9 | few | TGTGCCAGCAGCGTAGCGGCTAGCGGGAGCTATGAGCAGTTCTTC | CASSVAASGSYEQFF
TRBD2 | TRBJ2-3 | TRBV28 | NA | TGTGCCAGCGGTCCCTCTAGCGGGAGAATCGATACGCAGTATTTT | CASGPSSGRIDTQYF
TRBD2 | TRBJ2-3 | TRBV24-1 | NA | TGTGCCACCAGCCGAGCTCTGGCGGGAGGGACCCTCTTGTATTTT | CATSRALAGGTLLYF
NA | TRBJ2-1 | TRBV20-1 | NA | TGCAGTGCTAGAGATCAAGGACTATTAATGTTCTTC | CSARDQGLLMFF
NA | TRBJ1-1 | TRBV20-1 | few | TGCAGTGGTGAACGGGAGAACACTGAAGCTTTCTTT | CSGERENTEAFF
TRBD1 | TRBJ2-1 | TRBV7-2 | NA | TGTGCCAGCAGCTTAGTGTCGGGACAGGACGTGGGGCAGTTCTTC | CASSLVSGQDVGQFF